Below, 32 T cell receptor beta chains from the same sample are listed, as sequenced in a study of cytomegalovirus exposure and HLA in healthy donors. The PCR had 60 Vbeta and 13 Jbeta primers. TCRdb keeps only in-frame clones here, not all; method: immunoSEQ multiplex PCR. This sample has roughly 150,000 clones; 80% occur once, and the top ten carry 2.2%. Source material: PBMCs. The receptors were sampled from a man aged 25-45 years in good health and CMV-seronegative.

The V gene is TRBV28, the J gene TRBJ2-7; 8 bases fit TRBD2. CDR1 and CDR2 from the germline V gene are MDHEN and SYDVKM. Losses at the gene ends were 3 bases for V and 5 bases for J; bases not matched to a gene: 12. This CDR3 spans 16 amino acids. The chain's CDR3 is CASSFSGGGVNNEQYF. For the CDR3, the DNA is TGTGCCAGCAGTTTCAGCGGGGGAGGGGTTAACAACGAGCAGTACTTC.

The chain links TRBV7-9 to TRBJ2-2, with D tentatively TRBD2 (6 bases). The CDR3 is made up of 16 amino acids. The V gene lost 4 bases and the J gene lost 0 bases, with 12 bases spanning the gap. CDR1 and CDR2 from the germline V gene are SEHNR and FQNEAQ (reference sequence). The CDR3 sequence: CASSSWRGPNTGELFF. The CDR3 DNA follows: TGTGCCAGCAGCTCGTGGCGGGGCCCGAACACCGGGGAGCTGTTTTTT.

V is TRBV20-1 and J is TRBJ1-2; D is ambiguous. The V end lost 2 bases, the J end lost 5 bases, and 6 bases lay between the germline ends. The CDR3 extends over 11 amino acids. Germline CDR1 is DFQATT and CDR2 is SNEGSKA (reference sequence). The DNA of the CDR3 is TGCAGTGCTAGAAAGAGATATGGCTACACCTTC. The encoded protein is CSARKRYGYTF.

The chain joins TRBV28 to TRBJ1-1; D call uncertain. Trimming pared 0 bases from V and 0 bases from J, leaving 8 bases between. From germline, CDR1 is MDHEN and CDR2 SYDVKM. The CDR3 has 15 amino acids. The chain's CDR3 is CASSLWETLNTEAFF. The CDR3 bases are TGTGCCAGCAGTTTATGGGAGACCCTGAACACTGAAGCTTTCTTT.

V usage is TRBV6-5 and J usage is TRBJ2-2; no clear D. The CDR3 is 13 amino acids. V lost 6 bases to trimming and J lost 5 bases, with 10 bases between them. In germline, CDR1 is MNHEY, CDR2 SVGAGI. The CDR3 DNA reads TGTGCCAGCAGACCCGGGTATACCGGGGAGCTGTTTTTT. The encoded protein is CASRPGYTGELFF.

The chain links TRBV9 to TRBJ2-2, with D maybe TRBD2 (7 bases). V lost 0 bases and J lost 5, with 11 bases in between. The CDR3 length is 15 residues. The germline V gene has CDR1 SGDLS and CDR2 YYNGEE. As DNA, the CDR3 is TGTGCCAGCAGCGTAGAAGGGGGGGGGACCGGGGAGCTGTTTTTT. Protein product: CASSVEGGGTGELFF. The full variable domain, completed using reference TRBV9 and TRBJ2-2, is DSGVTQTPKHLITATGQRVTLRCSPRSGDLSVYWYQQSLDQGLQFLIQYYNGEERAKGNILERFSAQQFPDLHSELNLSSLELGDSALYFCASSVEGGGTGELFFGEGSRLTVL.

The chain is built from TRBV5-4 and TRBJ2-3; D unresolved. The length of the CDR3 is 14 residues. Germline values: CDR1 SGHNT, CDR2 YYREEE (reference sequence). Trimming stripped 0 bases from V and 5 bases from J, with 10 bases between. The CDR3 bases are TGTGCCAGCAGCTTGGGATTATCCGGAGATACGCAGTATTTT. Translating gives CASSLGLSGDTQYF.

The chain links TRBV6-1 to TRBJ1-5; D is possibly TRBD1 (6 bases). Germline values: CDR1 MNHNS, CDR2 SASEGT. V lost 2 bases and J 4 bases, leaving 15 bases between the germline ends. CDR3 length: 16 residues. CDR3 nucleotide sequence: TGTGCCAGCAGTGAATCCCGGACAGAAAGTAATCAGCCCCAGCATTTT. This translates into CASSESRTESNQPQHF.

This clone was picked up one time. The V and J genes are TRBV7-8 and TRBJ2-1, with D perhaps matching TRBD1 (5 bases). Between the trimmed V and J ends, which lost 3 bases and 2 bases, there was a span of 8 bases. Germline lookup yields CDR1 SGHVS and CDR2 FQNEAQ. CDR3 length equals 14 residues. For the CDR3, the DNA is TGTGCCAGCAGCTTCCGGACACCCTACAATGAGCAGTTCTTC. Translated: CASSFRTPYNEQFF.

The V gene is TRBV28, the J gene TRBJ2-1; D may be TRBD2 (6 bases). Germline assignment: CDR1 MDHEN and CDR2 SYDVKM. With 8 bases removed from V and 12 bases from J, the gap between germline ends came to 17 bases. The CDR3 runs to 12 residues. The CDR3 loop is CASRRGDSWQFF. CDR3 DNA sequence: TGTGCCAGCCGGCGGGGTGACAGTTGGCAGTTCTTC.

The rearrangement links TRBV30 to TRBJ1-5, with a weak D call TRBD1 (5 bases). Germline-derived CDR1 and CDR2 are GTSNPN and SVGIG (reference sequence). The CDR3 loop spans 14 amino acids. V dropped 2 bases and J dropped 1 base, with 9 bases sitting between them. CDR3 loop: CAWSRGPSNQPQHF. CDR3 nucleotide sequence: TGTGCCTGGAGTAGGGGCCCGAGCAATCAGCCCCAGCATTTT.

Notes on this clone: An end of the junction differs from the germline gene, which may be a read error. The chain links TRBV7-7 to TRBJ2-3; TRBD2 matches at 8 bases. The CDR3 covers 15 residues. The germline CDR1 and CDR2 sequences are SSHAT and FNYEAQ (reference sequence). This CDR3 is CASSLASGSTDTQYF. Written as DNA, the CDR3 is TGTGCTAGCAGCTTAGCTAGCGGGAGCACAGATACGCAGTATTTT.

The chain carries TRBV28 and TRBJ1-5, with D uncertain. V was shortened by 7 bases and J by 3 bases, with 13 bases between the two germline ends. This CDR3 is built from 14 residues. Per the germline V gene, CDR1 is MDHEN and CDR2 is SYDVKM. The CDR3 spells CASTSGSLNQPQHF. Written as DNA, the CDR3 is TGTGCCAGCACCTCGGGGAGTCTCAATCAGCCCCAGCATTTT.

This chain links TRBV6-1 with TRBJ2-6; maybe TRBD2 (5 bases). V was pared by 10 bases and J by 0 bases, with 10 bases between. Germline CDR1 MNHNS, CDR2 SASEGT. There are 14 residues in the CDR3. Written as DNA, the CDR3 is TGTGCCACCGGACTGCACTCTGGGGCCAACGTCCTGACTTTC. Translating it yields CATGLHSGANVLTF.

The J gene is TRBJ2-5, the V gene TRBV18; maybe TRBD2 (6 bases). Germline V gene data show CDR1 as KGHSH and CDR2 as LQKENI. Trimming took off 2 bases at V and 3 bases at J, with 10 bases between the two ends. The CDR3 sequence is 14 residues long. The CDR3 sequence is CASSPLGGEETQYF. The CDR3 DNA sequence: TGTGCCAGCTCACCATTGGGCGGGGAAGAGACCCAGTACTTC. The full variable domain, with the rest looked up from reference TRBV18 and TRBJ2-5, is NAGVMQNPRHLVRRRGQEARLRCSPMKGHSHVYWYRQLPEEGLKFMVYLQKENIIDESGMPKERFSAEFPKEGPSILRIQQVVRGDSAAYFCASSPLGGEETQYFGPGTRLLVL.

The chain is built from TRBV19 and TRBJ2-7; TRBD2 matches at 10 bases. The J segment lost 0 bases and the V segment lost 3 bases, leaving 2 bases of the junction unmatched. CDR3 length: 15 amino acids. Germline CDR1 and CDR2: LNHDA and SQIVND (reference sequence). Here the CDR3 reads CASSIGTSDSYEQYF. The CDR3 region has the DNA TGTGCCAGTAGTATCGGGACTAGCGACTCCTACGAGCAGTACTTC.

V is TRBV5-6 and J is TRBJ2-1, with 11 bases aligning to TRBD1. The J segment lost 9 bases and the V segment lost 3 bases, leaving 2 bases of the junction unmatched. Germline values: CDR1 SGHDT, CDR2 YYEEEE. The CDR3 is made up of 13 amino acids. In nucleotides, the CDR3 is TGTGCCAGCAGCTGGACAGGGGGCGGTGAGCAGTTCTTC. Translated: CASSWTGGGEQFF. Using reference TRBV5-6 and TRBJ2-1 for the parts outside the CDR3, the full variable domain is DAGVTQSPTHLIKTRGQQVTLRCSPKSGHDTVSWYQQALGQGPQFIFQYYEEEERQRGNFPDRFSGHQFPNYSSELNVNALLLGDSALYLCASSWTGGGEQFFGPGTRLTVL.

The chain has TRBV27 and TRBJ2-7; 8 bases match TRBD1. The CDR3 length is 16 residues. J lost 6 bases, V lost 5 bases, and 15 bases had no gene match. Germline loops: CDR1 MNHEY, CDR2 SMNVEV (reference sequence). The CDR3: CASSATPGQVYREQYF. The CDR3 nucleotides are TGTGCCAGCAGTGCGACACCGGGACAGGTCTACCGCGAGCAGTACTTC.

This clone appeared a few times. This rearrangement joins TRBV27 to TRBJ1-1; 7 nucleotides agree with TRBD1. Germline V gene lookup returns CDR1 MNHEY and CDR2 SMNVEV (reference sequence). Trimming took 6 bases from V and 1 from J; bases not matched to a gene: 2. The CDR3 has 13 residues. CDR3 in DNA: TGTGCCAGCAGGACAGGGAGGAACACTGAAGCTTTCTTT. Residues: CASRTGRNTEAFF.

V and J are TRBV19 and TRBJ2-6; tentatively, D is TRBD1 (6 bases). CDR3 length equals 16 residues. CDR1 and CDR2 (germline): LNHDA, SQIVND (reference sequence). Trimming took off 4 bases at V and 0 bases at J, with 10 bases between the two ends. CDR3 sequence: CASSNQGLSGANVLTF. CDR3 nucleotide sequence: TGTGCCAGTAGTAATCAGGGGCTCTCTGGGGCCAACGTCCTGACTTTC.

The chain is built from TRBV9 and TRBJ2-7; 7 bases line up with TRBD2. Germline V CDR1 and CDR2: SGDLS, YYNGEE. This CDR3 contains 14 residues. Unmatched junction bases numbered 5, after V lost 4 bases and J lost 1 base. CDR3 sequence (DNA): TGTGCCAGCAGCCCCCGGGGGGATTCCTACGAGCAGTACTTC. As protein: CASSPRGDSYEQYF.

The gene calls are TRBV14 and TRBJ2-7; a possible D gene is TRBD1 (6 bases). The V and J ends lost 4 bases and 0 bases respectively, with 13 bases between them. There are 15 residues in the CDR3. Germline CDR1 is SGHDN and CDR2 is FVKESK. As DNA, the CDR3 is TGTGCCAGCAGCCCCTGGGACACTGGCTCCTACGAGCAGTACTTC. This sequence encodes CASSPWDTGSYEQYF.

J is TRBJ2-3 and V is TRBV5-4; TRBD2 matches at 11 bases. This CDR3 is built from 15 residues. Germline V CDR1 and CDR2: SGHNT, YYREEE (reference sequence). J was trimmed by 6 bases and V by 4 bases; bases with no gene match: 7. The CDR3 nucleotides are TGTGCCAGCAGCAGTAGCGGGAGGGCAGGGGATACGCAGTATTTT. It translates to CASSSSGRAGDTQYF.

This clone was detected once. The chain links TRBV6-1 to TRBJ2-5; no clear D gene. This CDR3 spans 13 amino acids. Germline V gene sequence: CDR1 MNHNS, CDR2 SASEGT. Trimming cost V 7 bases and J 0 bases, with 9 bases left between them. Here the CDR3 DNA reads TGTGCCAGCAATCTGGCGGACCAAGAGACCCAGTACTTC. Translated, it gives CASNLADQETQYF.

This clone was observed once. The chain carries TRBV5-4 and TRBJ2-3; 10 bases are shared with TRBD2. Trimming cost V 4 bases and J 0 bases; bases outside gene matches: 8. Germline loops: CDR1 SGHNT, CDR2 YYREEE (reference sequence). There are 17 residues in the CDR3. CDR3 DNA sequence: TGTGCCAGCAGCGCCTTATCGACTAGCGGGAGCACAGATACGCAGTATTTT. Translation: CASSALSTSGSTDTQYF.

This chain connects TRBV7-9 to TRBJ2-3, with D unresolved. The CDR3 totals 13 residues. Trimming took 1 base from V and 6 from J, leaving 8 bases between them. Germline-derived CDR1 and CDR2 are SEHNR and FQNEAQ (reference sequence). The CDR3 DNA is TGTGCCAGCAGCTTAGTCCAAATGGATACGCAGTATTTT. Its translation: CASSLVQMDTQYF.

The chain employs TRBV2 and TRBJ2-1, with TRBD2 identical over 13 bases. Looked up from germline, CDR1 is SNHLY and CDR2 is FYNNEI. The J segment lost 8 bases and the V segment lost 8 bases, leaving 3 bases of the junction unmatched. CDR3 length: 13 residues. CDR3: CASGLAGVDEQFF. DNA of the CDR3: TGTGCCAGCGGACTAGCGGGAGTTGATGAGCAGTTCTTC.

This clone was seen a single time. The rearrangement links TRBV10-2 to TRBJ2-2, with 8 nucleotides matching TRBD2. Germline CDR1 is WSHSY and CDR2 is SAAADI. Unmatched junction bases numbered 3, after V lost 0 bases and J lost 6 bases. This CDR3 comprises 15 residues. Here the CDR3 reads CASSESTGGPGELFF. The CDR3 DNA sequence: TGCGCCAGCAGTGAGTCAACGGGAGGGCCCGGGGAGCTGTTTTTT.

The V call is TRBV18, the J call TRBJ1-1; no clear D gene. V lost 3 bases to trimming and J lost 3 bases, with 8 bases between them. The germline gives CDR1 KGHSH, CDR2 LQKENI. The CDR3 totals 13 residues. DNA of the CDR3: TGTGCCAGCTCACCCCCGGAGCACACTGAAGCTTTCTTT. The encoded protein is CASSPPEHTEAFF.

The CDR3 loop is CSVPQGYEQYF. DNA for the CDR3: TGCAGTGTCCCACAGGGTTACGAGCAGTACTTC. The chain carries TRBV20-1 and TRBJ2-7, with D tentatively TRBD1 (6 bases). The germline V gene encodes CDR1 DFQATT and CDR2 SNEGSKA (reference sequence). This CDR3 region has 11 residues. Trimming cost V 7 bases and J 4 bases, with 11 bases left between them.

This clone turned up a few times. The chain links TRBV7-9 to TRBJ1-1, with 9 bases aligning to TRBD1. The CDR3 contains 14 residues. V lost 4 bases, J lost 4 bases, and 4 bases stayed unmatched. Germline V lookup: CDR1 SEHNR, CDR2 FQNEAQ (reference sequence). CDR3 sequence reads: CASSSQGAGTEAFF. The CDR3 DNA is TGTGCCAGCAGCTCACAGGGGGCGGGCACTGAAGCTTTCTTT. The whole variable domain, remainder taken from reference TRBV7-9 and TRBJ1-1, is DTGVSQNPRHKITKRGQNVTFRCDPISEHNRLYWYRQTLGQGPEFLTYFQNEAQLEKSRLLSDRFSAERPKGSFSTLEIQRTEQGDSAMYLCASSSQGAGTEAFFGQGTRLTVV.

The J gene is TRBJ1-5, the V gene TRBV28; D is possibly TRBD1 (6 bases). Between the trimmed V and J ends, which lost 5 bases and 7 bases, there was a span of 18 bases. CDR1 and CDR2 from the germline V gene are MDHEN and SYDVKM. The CDR3 length is 15 residues. CDR3 sequence reads: CASSPGNRARQPQHF. The CDR3 DNA is TGTGCCAGCAGTCCCGGTAACAGGGCAAGGCAGCCCCAGCATTTT.